This T cell receptor beta chain was captured by sequencing in a study of shared clonotypes between healthy human individuals. This CDR3 is built from 15 residues. The V and J ends lost 7 bases and 3 bases, in that order; junction bases with no gene match: 11. Germline V CDR1 and CDR2: MDHEN, SYDVKM. Libraries were prepared by immunoSEQ multiplex PCR; TCRdb keeps only in-frame clonotypes and omits some of them. The sample includes around 330,000 clones, approximately 74% of them seen just once. This TCR derives from a man in his thirties or forties in good health. The chain links TRBV28 to TRBJ2-7; 8 bases are a match to TRBD2. The specimen sequenced was memory CD4+ T cells sorted from blood. Subset noted: CD45RA-negative fraction. The CDR3 region has the DNA TGTGCCAGCAATCCAGGGACTAGTAGTTTCTACGAGCAGTACTTC. This gives the protein CASNPGTSSFYEQYF.